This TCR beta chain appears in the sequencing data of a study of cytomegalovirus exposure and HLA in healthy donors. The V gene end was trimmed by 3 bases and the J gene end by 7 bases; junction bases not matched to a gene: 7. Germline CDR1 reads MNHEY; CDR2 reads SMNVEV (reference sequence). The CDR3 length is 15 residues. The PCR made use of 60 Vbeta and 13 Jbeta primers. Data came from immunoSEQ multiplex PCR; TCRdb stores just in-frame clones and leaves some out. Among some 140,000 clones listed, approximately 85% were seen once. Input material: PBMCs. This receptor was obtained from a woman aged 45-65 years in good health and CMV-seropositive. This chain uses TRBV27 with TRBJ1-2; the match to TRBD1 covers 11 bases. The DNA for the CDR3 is TGTGCCAGCAGTTTCTACCCCGGGACAGGGGGTGGCTACACCTTC. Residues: CASSFYPGTGGGYTF.